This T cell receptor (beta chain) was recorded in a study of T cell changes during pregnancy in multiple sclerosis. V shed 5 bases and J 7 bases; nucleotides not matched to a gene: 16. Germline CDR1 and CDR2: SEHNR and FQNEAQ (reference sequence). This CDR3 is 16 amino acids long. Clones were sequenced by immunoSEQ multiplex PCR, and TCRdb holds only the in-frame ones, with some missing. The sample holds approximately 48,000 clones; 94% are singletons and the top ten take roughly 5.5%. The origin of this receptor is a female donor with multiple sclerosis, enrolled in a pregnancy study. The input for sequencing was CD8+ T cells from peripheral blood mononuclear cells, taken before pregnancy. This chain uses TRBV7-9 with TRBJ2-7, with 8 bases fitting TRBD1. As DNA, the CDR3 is TGTGCCAGCAGCGACACTTTCGGGCAGGGGGCCGAGGAGCAGTACTTC. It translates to CASSDTFGQGAEEQYF.